These T cell receptor beta chains were read from a single sample in a study of T cells in Graves' hyperthyroidism and ophthalmopathy. TCRdb re-analysed the multiplex PCR reads in MiXCR, keeping a single row per CDR3 protein. Found here are some 690,000 distinct CDR3 sequences, 17% of them singletons; the top ten hold 15% to 18%. Sequencing was done on a sample of blood. These receptors were collected from a man aged 50-60 years with Graves' hyperthyroidism. The conserved cysteine and the conserved F or W are not part of the CDR3 here.

V gene	CDR3 protein
TRBV5-5	ASSFYTAPYEQY
TRBV6-1	ASSQHRVQETQY
TRBV6-2/TRBV6-3	ASSVSGLEDYEQY
TRBV6-1	ASSKPGQGFTEAF
TRBV28	ASTAVSDYEAF
TRBV3-1	ASSQWGLNYGYT
TRBV10-3	ATSAGNTEAF
TRBV6-1	ASIPGQGFNEQY
TRBV2	ASNAGTGGRGSNQPQH
TRBV5-1	ASSLDVGGKANVLT
TRBV19	ASSISTFRDRRDLT
TRBV7-9	ASRSPGTGSGYT
TRBV20-1	SAYTYSSYNEQF
TRBV27	ASSSPPGRGLNQPQH
TRBV19	ASSTSGTSYGYT
TRBV7-2	ASSPRGRGQDNEQF
TRBV6-5	ASSYSQYGMDGYT
TRBV10-3	AISELKPTDTGELF
TRBV28	ASRPGDRDTEAF
TRBV7-9	ASQWDRGWETQY
TRBV20-1	SARDRSREDEQY
TRBV25-1	ASSGTGARQPQH